This T cell receptor (beta chain) was identified during a study of CD8 T cells in Susac syndrome. A word on this clonotype: What it recognizes is unknown.

Overall study findings and caveats: The relatively small number of individuals in the TCR sequencing and HLA analysis was acknowledged by the study.

RNA totalling roughly 0.5 to 1 ug underwent reverse transcription with random hexamers. Coverage of TCR beta CDR3 amplification by immunoSEQ multiplex PCR extended to 54 Vbeta and 13 Jbeta. In TCRdb, the immunoSEQ multiplex PCR reads were re-called with MiXCR into one record per CDR3 protein. The data contain approximately 200,000 distinct CDR3 sequences, approximately 94% of them singletons. This CDR3 comprises 14 residues. Germline CDR1 is SGHTA and CDR2 is FQGNSA. V lost 8 bases to trimming and J lost 0 bases; unmatched junction nucleotides: 6. The CD8+ and CD4+ T cells were negatively isolated, with the TEMRA cells enriched by FACS.

The sequencing sample was made of CD4+ T cells from PBMCs. The TCR comes from a human donor with multiple sclerosis. The chain combines TRBV7-2 with TRBJ2-7; 8 nucleotides align to TRBD1. The CDR3 loop reads CASSQGAPSYEQYF. In nucleotides, the CDR3 is TGTGCCAGCTCCCAGGGGGCCCCCTCCTACGAGCAGTACTTC. Full variable domain (missing parts from reference TRBV7-2 and TRBJ2-7): GAGVSQSPSNKVTEKGKDVELRCDPISGHTALYWYRQSLGQGLEFLIYFQGNSAPDKSGLPSDRFSAERTGGSVSTLTIQRTQQEDSAVYLCASSQGAPSYEQYFGPGTRLTVT.